This TCR beta chain was sequenced for a study of radiation and T cells in renal cell carcinoma. Treatment indicated: 15 Gy SBRT to primary tumor, nephrectomy 4 weeks later. The table came from immunoSEQ multiplex PCR; TCRdb's copy has only in-frame clones and leaves some out. The data contain 15,000 to 20,000 clones, roughly 50% of them singletons. V was trimmed by 8 bases and J by 2 bases, leaving 15 bases between them. This CDR3 has 15 amino acids. The germline CDR1 and CDR2 sequences are MNHEY and SVGAGI. The sample was tumor tissue, taken from a patient whose treatment included radiotherapy and nephrectomy. The chain links TRBV6-5 to TRBJ1-4; perhaps TRBD1 as D (5 bases). The TCR comes from a woman between 55 and 75 years old with renal cell carcinoma. The CDR3 loop reads CASGQQPWTNEKLFF. The DNA of the CDR3 is TGTGCCAGCGGACAACAGCCATGGACTAATGAAAAACTGTTTTTT.